This TCR beta chain was found in a study of T cells in Graves' hyperthyroidism and ophthalmopathy. Study results and caveats: The model predicted ophthalmopathy a median roughly six months before onset.

RNA transcripts served as the template for amplifying TCR beta CDR3 regions. TCR CDR3 underwent first-round RT-PCR with the HTBI primer set. TCRdb analysed the multiplex PCR reads with MiXCR anew, one entry per CDR3 protein. Of more than 500,000 distinct CDR3 sequences in the sample, roughly 46% were seen once. Comments on this clonotype: What it recognizes is unknown.

The sequenced material came from peripheral blood or thyroid tissue (not recorded which). This TCR derives from an adult woman with Graves' disease, either hyperthyroidism or ophthalmopathy (not recorded which).

CDR3: CASIPRALGGYGYTF. As DNA, the CDR3 is TGTGCCAGCATCCCCAGGGCGCTGGGCGGGTATGGCTACACCTTC. V is TRBV11-2 and J is TRBJ1-2; a possible D gene is TRBD1 (5 bases). V was cut by 7 bases and J by 5 bases, with 20 bases left in between. Germline CDR1 SGHAT, CDR2 FQNNGV. The CDR3 sequence is 15 residues long.